Presented here are 27 T cell receptor beta chains from one specimen sequenced in a study of blood T cell repertoires in COVID-19. The assay was immunoSEQ multiplex PCR, and TCRdb's table has in-frame clones only and misses some. Of 400,000 or so clones listed, 85% to 90% are singletons. Sequencing was carried out using peripheral blood. These receptors were collected from a man aged 18 to 30 with COVID-19, enrolled during active disease.

The table lists this clone with a few counts. CDR3 sequence: CASRAGQRPDSPLHF. For the CDR3, the DNA is TGTGCCAGTAGGGCGGGACAGAGGCCGGATTCACCCCTCCACTTT. The rearrangement links TRBV19 to TRBJ1-6; 7 nucleotides align to TRBD1. From germline, CDR1 is LNHDA and CDR2 SQIVND (reference sequence). J lost 8 bases, V lost 6 bases, and 10 bases had no gene match. The CDR3 runs to 15 residues.

The chain uses TRBV2 and TRBJ1-2; no clear D gene. There are 13 residues in the CDR3. Trimming removed 5 bases from V and 2 bases from J, with 9 bases in between. Germline-derived CDR1 and CDR2 are SNHLY and FYNNEI. The CDR3 reads CASSLSPNYGYTF. CDR3 DNA sequence: TGTGCCAGCAGTCTAAGTCCGAACTATGGCTACACCTTC. The variable domain in full, with the rest retrieved from reference TRBV2 and TRBJ1-2, is EPEVTQTPSHQVTQMGQEVILRCVPISNHLYFYWYRQILGQKVEFLVSFYNNEISEKSEIFDDQFSVERPDGSNFTLKIRSTKLEDSAMYFCASSLSPNYGYTFGSGTRLTVV.

Here the CDR3 DNA reads TGTGCCATCAGTGGACAGGGCACTGAAGCTTTCTTT. Its translation: CAISGQGTEAFF. V gene TRBV10-3 combines with J gene TRBJ1-1, with TRBD1 identical over 7 bases. CDR1 is ENHRY and CDR2 is SYGVKD in the germline V gene. The J segment lost 4 bases and the V segment lost 4 bases, leaving 0 bases of the junction unmatched. CDR3 size: 12 residues.

This clone is a singleton in its sample. The rearrangement uses TRBV20-1 and TRBJ2-2, with 12 positions matching TRBD2. V trimming: 6 bases; J trimming: 7 bases; junction bases outside the gene matches: 9. The CDR3 runs to 15 residues. Germline V gene sequence: CDR1 DFQATT, CDR2 SNEGSKA (reference sequence). CDR3 sequence (DNA): TGCAGTGCGAGTCTAGCGGGAGGGCTCGGCGGGGAGCTGTTTTTT. It yields the protein CSASLAGGLGGELFF.

The V call is TRBV19, the J call TRBJ2-1, with TRBD1 as a possible D gene (6 bases). CDR1 is LNHDA, CDR2 SQIVND, per germline (reference sequence). The CDR3 loop spans 12 amino acids. V lost 8 bases to trimming and J lost 9 bases, with 14 bases between them. In nucleotides, the CDR3 is TGTGCCAGTTCCAACAGGGCCCCTGAGCAGTTCTTC. Translation: CASSNRAPEQFF. Full variable domain (remainder filled in from reference TRBV19 and TRBJ2-1): DGGITQSPKYLFRKEGQNVTLSCEQNLNHDAMYWYRQDPGQGLRLIYYSQIVNDFQKGDIAEGYSVSREKKESFPLTVTSAQKNPTAFYLCASSNRAPEQFFGPGTRLTVL.

A note on this clone: At one boundary the junction diverges from the germline segment, which might be a read error. The chain is built from TRBV5-4 and TRBJ1-2; no definite D call. CDR3 size: 13 residues. Per germline, CDR1 SGHNT and CDR2 YYREEE (reference sequence). For the CDR3, the DNA is TGTGCCAGCAACTTGGTCGGGGAGTATGGCTACACCTTC. It codes for CASNLVGEYGYTF.

The chain links TRBV6-4 to TRBJ2-6, with D possibly matching TRBD1 (6 bases). The CDR3 extends over 16 amino acids. Trimming cost V 0 bases and J 0 bases, with 6 bases left between them. The germline CDR1 and CDR2 sequences are MRHNA and SNTAGT. In DNA, the CDR3 is TGTGCCAGCAGTGACTCAGGGGGCTCTGGGGCCAACGTCCTGACTTTC. Translated, it gives CASSDSGGSGANVLTF.

The chain joins TRBV25-1 to TRBJ1-5, with 7 bases aligning to TRBD1. CDR1 and CDR2 (germline): MGHDK, SYGVNS. Germline trimming cut 4 bases from V and 0 bases from J; bases unmatched to any gene: 6. CDR3 length: 16 residues. In DNA form, the CDR3 reads TGTGCCAGCAGTGTCCGGGACAGTTATAGCAATCAGCCCCAGCATTTT. It specifies CASSVRDSYSNQPQHF.

The V and J genes are TRBV5-1 and TRBJ1-1, with 9 bases lining up with TRBD1. J lost 6 bases, V lost 0 bases, and 15 bases had no gene match. Germline values: CDR1 SGHRS, CDR2 YFSETQ. The CDR3 spans 18 residues. CDR3: CASSLARRTGTGHSEAFF. In nucleotides, the CDR3 is TGCGCCAGCAGCTTGGCCCGAAGAACCGGGACAGGGCACTCTGAAGCTTTCTTT.

The CDR3 DNA reads as TGTGCCACCAGTGATCGACTCAGCGGGAAGGTCAACGAGCAGTACTTC. It specifies CATSDRLSGKVNEQYF. J is TRBJ2-7 and V is TRBV24-1, with TRBD2 identical over 7 bases. The germline CDR1 and CDR2 sequences are KGHDR and SFDVKD. V shed 3 bases, J shed 5 bases, and the junction held 12 bases outside the gene matches. CDR3 length: 16 residues.

V and J are TRBV2 and TRBJ2-1; a possible D gene is TRBD1 (6 bases). Per germline, CDR1 SNHLY and CDR2 FYNNEI. The CDR3 covers 14 residues. Trimming left V 4 bases short and J 8 bases short, with 15 bases between. CDR3 region: CASSGGQGYDEQFF. The CDR3 nucleotides read TGTGCCAGCAGTGGGGGGCAGGGGTATGATGAGCAGTTCTTC.

The chain carries TRBV7-8 and TRBJ2-3; the match to TRBD2 covers 9 bases. Trimming at V came to 5 bases and at J to 5 bases, leaving 11 bases not matched to a gene. Germline-derived CDR1 and CDR2 are SGHVS and FQNEAQ. The CDR3 has 16 amino acids. This chain's CDR3 is CASSVPSGDLGDTQYF. The CDR3, as DNA: TGTGCCAGCAGCGTGCCTAGCGGGGACCTCGGAGATACGCAGTATTTT.

The V call is TRBV5-1, the J call TRBJ1-4; TRBD1 might be the D (5 bases). Trimming took off 1 base at V and 4 bases at J, with 14 bases between the two ends. Germline values: CDR1 SGHRS, CDR2 YFSETQ. CDR3 length: 16 amino acids. In DNA, the CDR3 is TGCGCCAGCAGCTTGTATTTACGGGGGGATAATGAAAAACTGTTTTTT. It is translated as CASSLYLRGDNEKLFF.

The rearrangement links TRBV19 to TRBJ1-5; 7 bases match TRBD1. Germline loops: CDR1 LNHDA, CDR2 SQIVND (reference sequence). V was clipped by 7 bases and J by 8 bases; unmatched bases: 11. The CDR3 contains 14 residues. CDR3 in amino acids: CASNLGQKPKPQHF. The CDR3 DNA reads TGTGCCAGTAATCTGGGACAGAAACCAAAGCCCCAGCATTTT.

This rearrangement joins TRBV30 to TRBJ1-1; a possible D gene is TRBD1 (5 bases). Trimming left V 4 bases short and J 3 bases short, with 15 bases between. The germline CDR1 and CDR2 sequences are GTSNPN and SVGIG (reference sequence). There are 14 residues in the CDR3. The CDR3 DNA is TGTGCCTGGACCCAGCAGTCCAGGGACACTGAAGCTTTCTTT. It yields the protein CAWTQQSRDTEAFF.

The chain links TRBV29-1 to TRBJ1-3; no reliable D call. CDR1 and CDR2 from the germline V gene are SQVTM and ANQGSEA. CDR3 length: 14 residues. Trimming removed 7 bases from V and 3 bases from J, with 16 bases in between. CDR3 bases: TGCAGCGGACGGGGTAGGGTTTTTGGAAACACCATATATTTT. Its translation is CSGRGRVFGNTIYF.

The chain carries TRBV9 and TRBJ1-2, with D possibly matching TRBD1 (6 bases). The CDR3 has 15 residues. CDR1 SGDLS and CDR2 YYNGEE come from the germline V gene. Trimming removed 0 bases at V and 5 bases at J, with 14 bases between. The CDR3 nucleotides are TGTGCCAGCAGCGTAGTATCGACAGGAATATATGGCTACACCTTC. Translating gives CASSVVSTGIYGYTF.

The chain combines TRBV11-2 with TRBJ2-5, with 7 bases lining up with TRBD2. The J segment lost 3 bases and the V segment lost 0 bases, leaving 4 bases of the junction unmatched. The CDR3 is made up of 15 amino acids. Germline CDR1 and CDR2: SGHAT and FQNNGV. The CDR3 is CASSLDPRGEETQYF. The DNA for the CDR3 is TGTGCCAGCAGCTTAGATCCCCGGGGGGAAGAGACCCAGTACTTC.

This clone appeared once. Relative to the germline gene, one junction end is altered; a read error may explain this. This specimen includes other DNA sequences encoding the same CDR3. CDR3 amino acids: CASSPTGISGANVLTF. The CDR3 nucleotides read TGTGCCAGCAGCCCGACTGGCATCTCTGGAGCCAACGTCCTGACTTTC. J is TRBJ2-6 and V is TRBV3-1 (or the pseudogene TRBV3-2); D is ambiguous. Germline assignment: CDR1 LGHDT and CDR2 YNNKEL (reference sequence). The CDR3 sequence is 16 residues long.

The V and J genes are TRBV5-1 and TRBJ2-5; 9 nucleotides agree with TRBD2. Germline V lookup: CDR1 SGHRS, CDR2 YFSETQ. This CDR3 contains 12 residues. J lost 12 bases, V lost 0 bases, and 3 bases had no gene match. The CDR3 nucleotides are TGCGCCAGCAGCTTGGGGCAGCGGGGGGAGTACTTC. Translated, it gives CASSLGQRGEYF.

This rearrangement joins TRBV7-4 to TRBJ2-1, with TRBD2 matching over 11 bases. Trimming took 2 bases from V and 4 from J; bases not matched to a gene: 22. This CDR3 is built from 22 residues. Germline V gives CDR1 SGHVT, CDR2 SQSDAQ. The CDR3 sequence is CASSLLFLWLAGGFFLYNEQFF. As DNA, the CDR3 is TGTGCCAGCAGCTTATTATTTTTGTGGCTAGCGGGAGGTTTTTTCCTGTACAATGAGCAGTTCTTC.

This clone is a singleton in its sample. The genes are TRBV5-8 and TRBJ1-1; D remains unclear. In germline, CDR1 is SGHTS, CDR2 YDEGEE. V lost 2 bases, J lost 4 bases, and 6 bases lay in between. This CDR3 spans 12 amino acids. CDR3 sequence reads: CASSFGGTEAFF. CDR3 in DNA: TGTGCCAGCAGCTTTGGAGGCACTGAAGCTTTCTTT.

The chain combines TRBV3-1 (or the pseudogene TRBV3-2) with TRBJ2-1, with TRBD2 matching 8 bases. Germline CDR1 is LGHDT and CDR2 is YNNKEL (reference sequence). V shed 6 bases, J shed 4 bases, and the junction held 11 bases outside the gene matches. This CDR3 is 16 amino acids long. The CDR3 region is CASSGRLVAGYNEQFF. The CDR3 coding sequence is TGTGCCAGCAGTGGTCGTCTGGTAGCGGGGTACAATGAGCAGTTCTTC.

This rearrangement joins TRBV5-4 to TRBJ1-2; D may be TRBD1 (5 bases). Per germline, CDR1 SGHNT and CDR2 YYREEE (reference sequence). V lost 1 base, J lost 4 bases, and 14 bases lay in between. The CDR3 loop spans 15 amino acids. The CDR3 region has the DNA TGTGCCAGCAGCTTGCGTCTCGGGCAGGGCTATGGCTACACCTTC. This gives the protein CASSLRLGQGYGYTF.

This sequence joins TRBV3-1 (or the pseudogene TRBV3-2) and TRBJ2-5; possibly TRBD2 for D (6 bases). The CDR3 is 15 amino acids. V was pared by 2 bases and J by 5 bases, with 15 bases between. Per the germline V gene, CDR1 is LGHDT and CDR2 is YNNKEL (reference sequence). This chain's CDR3 is CASSQRDSYFETQYF. DNA for the CDR3: TGTGCCAGCAGCCAACGGGACTCTTACTTCGAGACCCAGTACTTC.

This chain links TRBV10-1 with TRBJ2-7; 10 bases are a match to TRBD1. CDR1 is WNHNN, CDR2 SYGVQD, per germline (reference sequence). Trimming took 5 bases from V and 1 from J; bases not matched to a gene: 5. The CDR3 runs to 15 residues. The CDR3 is CASSMGQGRSYEQYF. The CDR3 region has the DNA TGCGCCAGCAGTATGGGACAGGGGAGATCCTACGAGCAGTACTTC.

The J gene is TRBJ2-7, the V gene TRBV5-1, with 12 bases lining up with TRBD1. V dropped 4 bases and J dropped 3; count of bases not matched to a gene: 5. This CDR3 region has 15 residues. Germline CDR1 is SGHRS and CDR2 is YFSETQ. CDR3 sequence reads: CASSVGTGGFYEQYF. In DNA form, the CDR3 reads TGCGCCAGCAGCGTGGGGACAGGGGGCTTCTACGAGCAGTACTTC.